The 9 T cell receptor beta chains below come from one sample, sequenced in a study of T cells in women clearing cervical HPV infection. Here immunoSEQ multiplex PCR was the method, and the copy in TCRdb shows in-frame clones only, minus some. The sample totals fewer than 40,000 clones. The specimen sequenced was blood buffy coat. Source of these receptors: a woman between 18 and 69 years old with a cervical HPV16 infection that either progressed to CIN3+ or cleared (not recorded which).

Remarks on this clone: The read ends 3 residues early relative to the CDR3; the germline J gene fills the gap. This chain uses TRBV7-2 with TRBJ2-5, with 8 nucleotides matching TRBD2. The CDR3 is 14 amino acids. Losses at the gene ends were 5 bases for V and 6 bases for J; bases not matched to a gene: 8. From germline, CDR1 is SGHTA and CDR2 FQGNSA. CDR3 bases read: TGTGCCAGCAGCACAACCCCTAGCGGGCAGACC. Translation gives CASSTTPSGQT. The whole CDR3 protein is CASSTTPSGQTQYF.

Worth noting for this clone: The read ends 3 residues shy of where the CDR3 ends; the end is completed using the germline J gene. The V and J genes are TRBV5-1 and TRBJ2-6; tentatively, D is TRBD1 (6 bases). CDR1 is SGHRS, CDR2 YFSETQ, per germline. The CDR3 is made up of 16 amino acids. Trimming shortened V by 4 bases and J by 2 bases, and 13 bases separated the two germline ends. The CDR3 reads CASSPKAGAGANVLTF. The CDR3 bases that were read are TGCGCCAGCAGCCCTAAGGCAGGGGCTGGGGCCAACGTC.

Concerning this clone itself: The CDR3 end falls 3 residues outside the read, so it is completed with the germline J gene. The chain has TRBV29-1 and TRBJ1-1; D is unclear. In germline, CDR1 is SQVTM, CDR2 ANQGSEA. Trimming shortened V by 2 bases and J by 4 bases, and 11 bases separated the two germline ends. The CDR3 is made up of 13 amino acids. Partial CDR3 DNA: TGCAGCGTTGAATTAGGGCATGGCACTGAA. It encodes CSVELGHGTE. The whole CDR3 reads CSVELGHGTEAFF.

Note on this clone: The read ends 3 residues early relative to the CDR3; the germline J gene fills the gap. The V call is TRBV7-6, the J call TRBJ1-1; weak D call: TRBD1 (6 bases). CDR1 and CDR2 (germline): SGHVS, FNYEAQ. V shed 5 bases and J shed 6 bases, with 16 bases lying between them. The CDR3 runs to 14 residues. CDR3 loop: CASSPTDRRSEAFF. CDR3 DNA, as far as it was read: TGTGCCAGCAGCCCTACCGACAGGAGGTCTGAA.

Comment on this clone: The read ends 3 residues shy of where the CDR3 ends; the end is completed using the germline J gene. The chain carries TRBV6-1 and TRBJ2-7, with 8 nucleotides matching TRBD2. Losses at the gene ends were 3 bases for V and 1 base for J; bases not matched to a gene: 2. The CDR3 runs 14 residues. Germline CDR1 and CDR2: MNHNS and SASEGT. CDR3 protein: CASSDGGGSYEQYF. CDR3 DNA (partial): TGTGCCAGCAGTGACGGGGGGGGTTCCTACGAG.

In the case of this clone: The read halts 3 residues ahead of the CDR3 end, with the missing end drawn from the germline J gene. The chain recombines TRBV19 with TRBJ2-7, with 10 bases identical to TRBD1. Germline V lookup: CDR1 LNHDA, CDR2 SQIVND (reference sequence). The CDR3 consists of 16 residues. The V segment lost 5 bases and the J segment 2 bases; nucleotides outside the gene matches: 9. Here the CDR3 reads CASSGTGALGPYEQYF. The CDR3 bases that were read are TGTGCCAGTAGTGGGACAGGGGCATTGGGTCCCTACGAG.

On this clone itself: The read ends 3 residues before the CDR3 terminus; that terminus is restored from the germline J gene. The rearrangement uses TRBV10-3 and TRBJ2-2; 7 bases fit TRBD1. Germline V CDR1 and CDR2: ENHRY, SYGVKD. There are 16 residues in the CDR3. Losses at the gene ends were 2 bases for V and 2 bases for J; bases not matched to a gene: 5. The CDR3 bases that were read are TGTGCCATCAGTGAGCACAGGGGCCCAAACACCGGGGAG. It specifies CAISEHRGPNTGE. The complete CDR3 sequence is CAISEHRGPNTGELFF.

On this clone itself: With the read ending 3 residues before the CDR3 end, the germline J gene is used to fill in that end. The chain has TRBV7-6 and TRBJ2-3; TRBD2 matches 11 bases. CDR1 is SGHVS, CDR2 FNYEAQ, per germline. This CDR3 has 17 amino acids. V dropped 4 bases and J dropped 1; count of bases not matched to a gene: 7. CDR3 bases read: TGTGCCAGCAGCTCCCCTTCGACTAGCGGGGGCACAGATACG. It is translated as CASSSPSTSGGTDT. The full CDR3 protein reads CASSSPSTSGGTDTQYF.

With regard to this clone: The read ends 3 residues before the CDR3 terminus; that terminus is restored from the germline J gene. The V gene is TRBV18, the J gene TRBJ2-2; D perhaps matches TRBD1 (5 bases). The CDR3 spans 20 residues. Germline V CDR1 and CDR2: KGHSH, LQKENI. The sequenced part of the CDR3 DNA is TGTGCCAGCTCACCAAACCTGGCTACCGGGCCGCGCTCTGGGGCCAACGTG. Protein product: CASSPNLATGPRSGANV. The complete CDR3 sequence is CASSPNLATGPRSGANVLFF. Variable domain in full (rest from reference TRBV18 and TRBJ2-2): NAGVMQNPRHLVRRRGQEARLRCSPMKGHSHVYWYRQLPEEGLKFMVYLQKENIIDESGMPKERFSAEFPKEGPSILRIQQVVRGDSAAYFCASSPNLATGPRSGANVLFFGEGSRLTVL.